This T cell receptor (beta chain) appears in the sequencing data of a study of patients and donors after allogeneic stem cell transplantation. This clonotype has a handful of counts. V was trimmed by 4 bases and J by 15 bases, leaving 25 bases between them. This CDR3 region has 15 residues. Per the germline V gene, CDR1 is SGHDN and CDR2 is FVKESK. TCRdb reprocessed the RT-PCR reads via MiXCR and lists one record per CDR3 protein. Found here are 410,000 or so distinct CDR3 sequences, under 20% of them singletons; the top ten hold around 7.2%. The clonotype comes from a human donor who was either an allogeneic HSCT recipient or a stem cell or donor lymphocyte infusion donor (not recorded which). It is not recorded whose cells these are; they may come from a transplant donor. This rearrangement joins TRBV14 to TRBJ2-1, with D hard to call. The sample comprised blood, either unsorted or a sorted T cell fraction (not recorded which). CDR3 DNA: TGTGCCAGCAGCCCCCAATGGGTCTACCCTACAGAACCGTTCTTC. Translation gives CASSPQWVYPTEPFF.